The present TCR beta chain was sequenced within a study of T cell responses to AZD1222 COVID-19 vaccine. The CDR3 extends over 15 amino acids. Trimming removed 10 bases from V and 5 bases from J; junction bases left unmatched: 13. CDR1 is MDHEN, CDR2 SYDVKM, per germline. Points from the study as a whole: Spike-specific TCR breadth and depth rose after two AZD1222 doses. There were vaccine-associated CD4 TCRs across spike, dominant at 160-218 and 743-854.

The assay was immunoSEQ multiplex PCR, and TCRdb's table has in-frame clones only and misses some. The sample records 180,000 or so clones, approximately 88% being singletons. In regard to this clone: Its antigen is not known.

The sequenced sample was peripheral blood, obtained on day 0 of AZD1222 vaccination. This receptor was taken from an adult in good health. The V call is TRBV28, the J call TRBJ2-3; 9 nucleotides align to TRBD2. CDR3 in DNA: TGTGCCAATTCCGCGGGGGGGCAACTAAAAGATACGCAGTATTTT. Its translation: CANSAGGQLKDTQYF.